This TCR beta chain appears in the sequencing data of a study of cytomegalovirus exposure and HLA in healthy donors. The CDR3 totals 15 residues. V dropped 6 bases and J dropped 0; count of bases not matched to a gene: 10. Germline V gene sequence: CDR1 SQVTM, CDR2 ANQGSEA. Produced via immunoSEQ multiplex PCR; TCRdb's table is partial and in-frame only. The table lists approximately 200,000 clones, 84% of them singletons. This chain uses TRBV29-1 with TRBJ1-1; 7 bases align to TRBD1. This clonotype originated in a woman aged 25 to 39 in good health and CMV-seropositive. Sequenced material: PBMCs. The DNA for the CDR3 is TGCAGCGTATCAGGGGGTAAAAGCATGAACACTGAAGCTTTCTTT. Protein: CSVSGGKSMNTEAFF.